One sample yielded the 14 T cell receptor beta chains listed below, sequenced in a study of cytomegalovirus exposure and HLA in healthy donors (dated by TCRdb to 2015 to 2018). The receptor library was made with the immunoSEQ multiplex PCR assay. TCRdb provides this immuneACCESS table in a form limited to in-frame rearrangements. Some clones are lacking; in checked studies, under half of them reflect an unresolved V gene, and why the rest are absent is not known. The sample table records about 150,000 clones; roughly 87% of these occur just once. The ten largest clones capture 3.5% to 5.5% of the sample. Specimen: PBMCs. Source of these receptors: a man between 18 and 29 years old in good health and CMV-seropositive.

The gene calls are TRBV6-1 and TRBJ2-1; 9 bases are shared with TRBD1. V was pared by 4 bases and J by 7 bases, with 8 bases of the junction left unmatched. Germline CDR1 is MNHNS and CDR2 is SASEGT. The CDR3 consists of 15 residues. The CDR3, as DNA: TGTGCCAGCAGTGGGGAACAGGGGGCGGCGAATGAGCAGTTCTTC. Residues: CASSGEQGAANEQFF.

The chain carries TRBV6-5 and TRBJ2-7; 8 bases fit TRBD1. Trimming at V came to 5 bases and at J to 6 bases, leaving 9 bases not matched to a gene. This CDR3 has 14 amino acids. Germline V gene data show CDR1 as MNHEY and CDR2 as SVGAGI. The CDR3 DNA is TGTGCCAGCAGTCAGTCGACAGGGGTGGTCGAGCAGTACTTC. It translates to CASSQSTGVVEQYF.

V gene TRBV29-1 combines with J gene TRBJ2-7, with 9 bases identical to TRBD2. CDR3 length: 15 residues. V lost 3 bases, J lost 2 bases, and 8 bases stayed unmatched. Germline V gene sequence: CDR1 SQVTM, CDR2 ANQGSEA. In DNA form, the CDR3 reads TGCAGCGTTGAGAGGGAGACTAGCGGAGCCTACGAGCAGTACTTC. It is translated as CSVERETSGAYEQYF.

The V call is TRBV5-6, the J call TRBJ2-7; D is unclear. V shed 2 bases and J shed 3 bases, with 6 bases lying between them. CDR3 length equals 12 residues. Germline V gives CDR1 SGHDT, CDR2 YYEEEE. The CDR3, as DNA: TGTGCCAGCAGCTTACTCGGCTACGAGCAGTACTTC. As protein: CASSLLGYEQYF. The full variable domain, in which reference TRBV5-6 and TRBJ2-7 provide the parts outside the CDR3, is DAGVTQSPTHLIKTRGQQVTLRCSPKSGHDTVSWYQQALGQGPQFIFQYYEEEERQRGNFPDRFSGHQFPNYSSELNVNALLLGDSALYLCASSLLGYEQYFGPGTRLTVT.

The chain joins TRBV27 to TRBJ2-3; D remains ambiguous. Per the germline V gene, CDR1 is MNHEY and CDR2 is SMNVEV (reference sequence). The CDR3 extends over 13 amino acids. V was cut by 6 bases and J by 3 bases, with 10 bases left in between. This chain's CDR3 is CASRRLVTDTQYF. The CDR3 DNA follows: TGTGCCAGCAGGCGGCTAGTGACAGATACGCAGTATTTT.

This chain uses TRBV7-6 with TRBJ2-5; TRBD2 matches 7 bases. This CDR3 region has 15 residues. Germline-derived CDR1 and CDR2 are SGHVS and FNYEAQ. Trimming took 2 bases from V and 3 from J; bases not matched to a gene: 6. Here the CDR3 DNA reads TGTGCCAGCAGCTTACTTCGGGGGAGGGAAGAGACCCAGTACTTC. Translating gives CASSLLRGREETQYF.

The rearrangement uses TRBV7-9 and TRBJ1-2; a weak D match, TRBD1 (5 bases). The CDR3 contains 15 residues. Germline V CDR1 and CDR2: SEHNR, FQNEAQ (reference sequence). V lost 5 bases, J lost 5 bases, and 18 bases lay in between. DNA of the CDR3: TGTGCCAGCAGCCAGTCGAATGACAGATTTTATGGCTACACCTTC. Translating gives CASSQSNDRFYGYTF.

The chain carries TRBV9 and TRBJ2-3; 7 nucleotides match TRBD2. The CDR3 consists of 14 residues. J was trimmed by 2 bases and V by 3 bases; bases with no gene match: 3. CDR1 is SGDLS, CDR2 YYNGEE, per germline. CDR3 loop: CASSAGLVTDTQYF. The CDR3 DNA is TGTGCCAGCAGCGCCGGACTAGTCACAGATACGCAGTATTTT.

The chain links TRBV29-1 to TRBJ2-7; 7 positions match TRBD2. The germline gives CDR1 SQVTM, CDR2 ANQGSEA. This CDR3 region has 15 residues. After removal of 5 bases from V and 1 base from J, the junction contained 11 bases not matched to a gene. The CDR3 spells CSVYLVGRESYEQYF. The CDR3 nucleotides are TGCAGCGTTTACCTTGTGGGGAGGGAATCCTACGAGCAGTACTTC.

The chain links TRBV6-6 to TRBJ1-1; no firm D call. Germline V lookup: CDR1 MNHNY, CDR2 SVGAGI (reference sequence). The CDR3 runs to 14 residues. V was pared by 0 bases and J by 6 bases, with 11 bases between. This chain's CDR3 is CASSYSDTGAEAFF. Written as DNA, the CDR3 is TGTGCCAGCAGTTACTCAGATACGGGAGCTGAAGCTTTCTTT.

Here the CDR3 DNA reads TGCGCCAGCAACAAGGGACAAATGAACACTGAAGCTTTCTTT. As protein: CASNKGQMNTEAFF. The rearrangement uses TRBV5-1 and TRBJ1-1; D is perhaps TRBD1 (6 bases). The germline V gene encodes CDR1 SGHRS and CDR2 YFSETQ. Trimming left V 6 bases short and J 0 bases short, with 12 bases between. The CDR3 covers 14 residues.

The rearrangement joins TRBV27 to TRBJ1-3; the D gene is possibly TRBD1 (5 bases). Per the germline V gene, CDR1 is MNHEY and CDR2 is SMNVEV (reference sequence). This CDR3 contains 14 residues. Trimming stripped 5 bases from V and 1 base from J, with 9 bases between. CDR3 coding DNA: TGTGCCAGCAGTCCCCAGGGATCTGGAAACACCATATATTTT. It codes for CASSPQGSGNTIYF.

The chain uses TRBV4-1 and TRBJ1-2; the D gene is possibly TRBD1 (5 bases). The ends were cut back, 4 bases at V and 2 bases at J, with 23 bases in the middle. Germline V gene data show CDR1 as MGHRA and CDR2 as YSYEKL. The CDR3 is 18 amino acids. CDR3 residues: CASSLFPTQTARNYGYTF. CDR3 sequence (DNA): TGCGCCAGCAGCCTTTTCCCCACCCAGACAGCGAGAAACTATGGCTACACCTTC.

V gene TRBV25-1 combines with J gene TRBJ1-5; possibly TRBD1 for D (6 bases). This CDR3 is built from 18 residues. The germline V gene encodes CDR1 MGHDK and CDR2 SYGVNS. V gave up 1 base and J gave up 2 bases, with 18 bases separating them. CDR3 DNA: TGTGCCAGCAGTGAATCTGGAACTGGGGGGGGGCGCAATCAGCCCCAGCATTTT. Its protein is CASSESGTGGGRNQPQHF.